One and the same sample provided the 29 T cell receptor beta chains below, sequenced in a study of long-term antiretroviral therapy in people with HIV. The run of the v3.0 immunoSEQ assay was at survey level. The data were produced by immunoSEQ multiplex PCR, yet TCRdb's version contains in-frame clones alone and is incomplete. Found here are 25,000 to 35,000 clones, more than 75% of them singletons; the top ten hold under 1.3%. Material: unsorted PBMCs, obtained 2 years after starting antiretroviral therapy. The source is a man between 45 and 60 years old with HIV.

The V call is TRBV5-6, the J call TRBJ2-6; perhaps D is TRBD1 or TRBD2 (5 bases each). V lost 0 bases, J lost 1 base, and 11 bases lay in between. Germline V gives CDR1 SGHDT, CDR2 YYEEEE. The CDR3 is made up of 17 amino acids. The CDR3 loop reads CASSLVGELSGANVLTF. The CDR3 DNA sequence: TGTGCCAGCAGCTTGGTAGGGGAGCTGTCTGGGGCCAACGTCCTGACTTTC.

The rearrangement links TRBV29-1 to TRBJ1-1; D uncertain. The CDR3 runs to 12 residues. V lost 6 bases to trimming and J lost 1 base, with 9 bases between them. The germline gives CDR1 SQVTM, CDR2 ANQGSEA. CDR3 sequence: CSVWVENTEAFF. The CDR3 DNA sequence: TGCAGCGTATGGGTCGAGAACACTGAAGCTTTCTTT.

The chain carries TRBV29-1 and TRBJ1-1, with a tentative D call TRBD1 (5 bases). The V end was cut by 6 bases, the J end by 5 bases, with 10 bases between. This CDR3 is 11 amino acids long. CDR1 and CDR2 (germline): SQVTM, ANQGSEA. CDR3 DNA sequence: TGCAGCGTAGTCAGGGAGACTGAAGCTTTCTTT. It is translated as CSVVRETEAFF.

This chain links TRBV4-2 with TRBJ2-1; TRBD2 matches at 7 bases. V was pared by 0 bases and J by 2 bases, with 7 bases of the junction left unmatched. This CDR3 has 17 amino acids. Germline V lookup: CDR1 LGHNA, CDR2 YNFKEQ. CDR3 DNA: TGTGCCAGCAGCCAAGATCTCCCGGGAGGAGCCTACAATGAGCAGTTCTTC. It specifies CASSQDLPGGAYNEQFF.

The chain has TRBV28 and TRBJ2-3; D remains ambiguous. Trimming left V 6 bases short and J 5 bases short, with 6 bases between. Germline V lookup: CDR1 MDHEN, CDR2 SYDVKM. The CDR3 extends over 11 amino acids. The CDR3 is CASSYLDTQYF. CDR3 DNA sequence: TGTGCCAGCAGCTACCTAGATACGCAGTATTTT.

The table lists this clone with a few counts. The V call is TRBV27, the J call TRBJ2-7; 8 bases align to TRBD2. Germline CDR1 MNHEY, CDR2 SMNVEV (reference sequence). V lost 0 bases to trimming and J lost 4 bases; unmatched junction nucleotides: 5. This CDR3 is 15 amino acids long. This CDR3 reads CASSLSPSGSYEQYF. The CDR3 DNA reads TGTGCCAGCAGTTTATCCCCTAGCGGGTCGTACGAGCAGTACTTC.

This chain joins TRBV2 and TRBJ1-4, with D unresolved. The V gene's germline CDR1 is SNHLY and CDR2 FYNNEI. This CDR3 is 14 amino acids long. The germline V and J ends were trimmed by 7 bases and 0 bases, with 9 bases remaining between them. The CDR3 loop reads CASIRTPTNEKLFF. In DNA, the CDR3 is TGTGCCAGCATCAGGACCCCAACTAATGAAAAACTGTTTTTT. Full variable domain (rest looked up from reference TRBV2 and TRBJ1-4): EPEVTQTPSHQVTQMGQEVILRCVPISNHLYFYWYRQILGQKVEFLVSFYNNEISEKSEIFDDQFSVERPDGSNFTLKIRSTKLEDSAMYFCASIRTPTNEKLFFGSGTQLSVL.

This clone was detected only once. The rearrangement uses TRBV5-4 and TRBJ2-1; D unresolved. V lost 4 bases and J lost 7, with 9 bases in between. CDR1 is SGHNT and CDR2 is YYREEE in the germline V gene (reference sequence). This CDR3 has 12 amino acids. CDR3 DNA: TGTGCCAGCAGCCCGGCCCAAAATGAGCAGTTCTTC. It specifies CASSPAQNEQFF.

This clone was counted a few times. V is TRBV7-2 and J is TRBJ1-4; no clear D gene. In germline, CDR1 is SGHTA, CDR2 FQGNSA. V was clipped by 1 base and J by 0 bases, with 3 bases between them. The CDR3 contains 14 residues. DNA of the CDR3: TGTGCCAGCAGCTTAGGGTCAACTAATGAAAAACTGTTTTTT. Its protein is CASSLGSTNEKLFF.

This clone was detected once. The chain uses TRBV19 and TRBJ2-1; D is unresolved. CDR1 and CDR2 (germline): LNHDA, SQIVND (reference sequence). V was cut by 6 bases and J by 4 bases, with 10 bases left in between. CDR3 size: 13 residues. The CDR3 DNA sequence: TGTGCCAGTAGCCCGGACGGGTACAATGAGCAGTTCTTC. The encoded protein is CASSPDGYNEQFF.

V usage is TRBV6-5 and J usage is TRBJ2-7; 9 bases match TRBD1. The CDR3 totals 13 residues. V lost 0 bases, J lost 9 bases, and 3 bases stayed unmatched. The germline gives CDR1 MNHEY, CDR2 SVGAGI. CDR3 bases: TGTGCCAGCAGTTACTCGGACAGGGGTCCGCAGTACTTC. The encoded protein is CASSYSDRGPQYF.

This chain links TRBV19 with TRBJ1-1; 7 bases agree with TRBD1. This CDR3 contains 14 residues. The V gene end was trimmed by 7 bases and the J gene end by 4 bases; junction bases not matched to a gene: 9. CDR1 LNHDA and CDR2 SQIVND come from the germline V gene (reference sequence). The CDR3: CASTVLAGGTEAFF. As DNA, the CDR3 is TGTGCCAGTACAGTTCTGGCAGGGGGCACTGAAGCTTTCTTT.

V gene TRBV25-1 combines with J gene TRBJ2-7; D is uncertain. The V end lost 0 bases, the J end lost 5 bases, and 2 bases lay between the germline ends. The germline CDR1 and CDR2 sequences are MGHDK and SYGVNS. There are 11 residues in the CDR3. The CDR3 spells CASSEYHEQYF. The CDR3 coding sequence is TGTGCCAGCAGTGAATACCACGAGCAGTACTTC.

V gene TRBV6-5 combines with J gene TRBJ2-1; the match to TRBD1 covers 7 bases. Germline trimming cut 6 bases from V and 0 bases from J; bases unmatched to any gene: 2. Per germline, CDR1 MNHEY and CDR2 SVGAGI. The CDR3 is made up of 14 amino acids. The DNA of the CDR3 is TGTGCCAGCAGAGGACAGGCCTCCTACAATGAGCAGTTCTTC. Amino acids: CASRGQASYNEQFF.

The CDR3 DNA reads TGTGCCATCTCTAAACTAGCGGGGAATGGGTACGAGCAGTACTTC. It yields the protein CAISKLAGNGYEQYF. The J gene is TRBJ2-7, the V gene TRBV10-3, with 10 nucleotides matching TRBD2. CDR1 is ENHRY and CDR2 is SYGVKD in the germline V gene. J lost 4 bases, V lost 8 bases, and 11 bases had no gene match. This CDR3 has 15 amino acids.

This rearrangement joins TRBV11-2 to TRBJ2-3; 7 nucleotides line up with TRBD1. V was pared by 4 bases and J by 4 bases, with 14 bases of the junction left unmatched. The CDR3 covers 17 residues. Germline CDR1 is SGHAT and CDR2 is FQNNGV. CDR3 sequence (DNA): TGTGCCAGCAGCTCCTTGGGGACAGATAGGACGGCAGATACGCAGTATTTT. Protein product: CASSSLGTDRTADTQYF.

The chain employs TRBV11-3 and TRBJ2-3; 7 nucleotides agree with TRBD1. Trimming at V came to 5 bases and at J to 0 bases, leaving 5 bases not matched to a gene. The length of the CDR3 is 15 residues. Germline V gene lookup returns CDR1 SGHNT and CDR2 YENEEA. The CDR3 here is CASSGGQASTDTQYF. The CDR3 nucleotides are TGTGCCAGCAGCGGCGGACAGGCGAGCACAGATACGCAGTATTTT.

This sequence joins TRBV28 and TRBJ2-7; TRBD1 agrees at 12 bases. J was trimmed by 5 bases and V by 5 bases; bases with no gene match: 10. CDR1 is MDHEN, CDR2 SYDVKM, per germline. The CDR3 spans 16 residues. The CDR3 DNA follows: TGTGCCAGCAGTCCCCCACCCGGGACAGGGGGCGACGAGCAGTACTTC. This codes for CASSPPPGTGGDEQYF.

The sample holds one count of this clone. V usage is TRBV6-5 and J usage is TRBJ1-1, with TRBD1 matching 8 bases. The CDR3 runs to 13 residues. Germline CDR1 MNHEY, CDR2 SVGAGI. With V trimmed by 6 bases and J by 6 bases, 6 bases remained unmatched. CDR3 sequence reads: CASSRDRYSEAFF. DNA of the CDR3: TGTGCCAGCAGCCGGGACAGGTACTCTGAAGCTTTCTTT.

This chain uses TRBV11-2 with TRBJ2-7, with TRBD2 as a possible D gene (6 bases). Trimming stripped 1 base from V and 6 bases from J, with 16 bases between. This CDR3 contains 15 residues. Germline-derived CDR1 and CDR2 are SGHAT and FQNNGV. The CDR3 DNA is TGTGCCAGCAGCTTAGTCCCAGGGTTGGGGGGCGAGCAGTACTTC. This translates into CASSLVPGLGGEQYF.

The V call is TRBV5-4, the J call TRBJ1-3, with no clear D. The CDR3 consists of 15 residues. Germline lookup yields CDR1 SGHNT and CDR2 YYREEE (reference sequence). The ends were cut back, 1 base at V and 2 bases at J, with 10 bases in the middle. The CDR3 DNA reads as TGTGCCAGCAGCTTGAACCCTAGAACTGGAAACACCATATATTTT. Translation gives CASSLNPRTGNTIYF.

The chain links TRBV6-5 to TRBJ2-7; 11 bases fit TRBD1. The germline CDR1 and CDR2 sequences are MNHEY and SVGAGI. The CDR3 is 15 amino acids. After removal of 8 bases from V and 3 bases from J, the junction contained 9 bases not matched to a gene. CDR3 sequence (DNA): TGTGCCAGCCCCGAGGGACAGGGGGGATACTACGAGCAGTACTTC. It codes for CASPEGQGGYYEQYF.

The chain is built from TRBV7-9 and TRBJ2-3; the match to TRBD2 covers 14 bases. Per germline, CDR1 SEHNR and CDR2 FQNEAQ (reference sequence). This CDR3 region has 19 residues. Trimming removed 5 bases from V and 0 bases from J; junction bases left unmatched: 10. The CDR3 DNA is TGTGCCAGCAGCCTAGAAGGACTAGCGGGAGGTGGAAGCACAGATACGCAGTATTTT. The encoded protein is CASSLEGLAGGGSTDTQYF.

The rearrangement uses TRBV30 and TRBJ2-7, with D possibly being TRBD1 (6 bases). This CDR3 region has 13 residues. Germline V gene data show CDR1 as GTSNPN and CDR2 as SVGIG (reference sequence). Trimming cost V 3 bases and J 6 bases, with 15 bases left between them. Here the CDR3 reads CAWSRTRGIEQYF. CDR3 sequence (DNA): TGTGCCTGGAGCAGGACAAGGGGGATCGAGCAGTACTTC.

The chain combines TRBV18 with TRBJ2-3; D ambiguous. This CDR3 has 15 amino acids. Germline V gene data show CDR1 as KGHSH and CDR2 as LQKENI. Deletions cut 6 bases from V and 2 bases from J, with 15 bases between. DNA for the CDR3: TGTGCCAGCTCTCCCGGGCTTCCACACACAGATACGCAGTATTTT. It codes for CASSPGLPHTDTQYF.

V and J are TRBV15 and TRBJ2-1, with a tentative D call TRBD2 (6 bases). The germline gives CDR1 LNHNV, CDR2 YYDKDF (reference sequence). The CDR3 has 17 residues. V dropped 3 bases and J dropped 0 bases, with 15 bases sitting between them. The CDR3 bases are TGTGCCACCAGCAGGGCCGGGAGAGCTAGCTCCTACAATGAGCAGTTCTTC. Encoded protein: CATSRAGRASSYNEQFF.

The chain links TRBV28 to TRBJ2-5, with D tentatively TRBD2 (6 bases). Germline V gene sequence: CDR1 MDHEN, CDR2 SYDVKM. V was shortened by 3 bases and J by 3 bases, with 17 bases between the two germline ends. This CDR3 contains 16 residues. DNA of the CDR3: TGTGCCAGCAGTTTCGGGACTCTAAGGCCTAAAGAGACCCAGTACTTC. Translating gives CASSFGTLRPKETQYF.

V is TRBV27 and J is TRBJ2-7; D is undetermined. V lost 2 bases, J lost 2 bases, and 7 bases lay in between. CDR3 length equals 13 residues. Germline assignment: CDR1 MNHEY and CDR2 SMNVEV (reference sequence). For the CDR3, the DNA is TGTGCCAGCAGTTTAAAGGGAACCTACGAGCAGTACTTC. It yields the protein CASSLKGTYEQYF.

This chain links TRBV4-1 with TRBJ1-5; 8 bases fit TRBD1. In germline, CDR1 is MGHRA, CDR2 YSYEKL. V dropped 6 bases and J dropped 3; count of bases not matched to a gene: 7. This CDR3 is 15 amino acids long. Here the CDR3 DNA reads TGCGCCAGCAGTCTACAGGGGGACTTCAATCAGCCCCAGCATTTT. It is translated as CASSLQGDFNQPQHF.